The 11 T cell receptor beta chains reported below all come from one sample, sequenced in a study of shared T cell receptors in the human thymus. TCRdb keeps only in-frame clones here, not all; method: immunoSEQ multiplex PCR. The profile covers roughly 710,000 clones, with approximately 83% appearing a single time and roughly 0.01% taken by the ten largest. The sample also formed part of further work on human thymus T cells.

The sample consisted of thymocytes. Every receptor here comes from a girl under three years old with a congenital heart defect.

This chain links TRBV5-4 with TRBJ1-4, with 10 bases aligning to TRBD1. V was pared by 4 bases and J by 6 bases, with 3 bases of the junction left unmatched. The CDR3 has 14 amino acids. The germline gives CDR1 SGHNT, CDR2 YYREEE (reference sequence). The CDR3 spells CASSAGTGDEKLFF. In DNA, the CDR3 is TGTGCCAGCAGCGCCGGGACAGGGGATGAAAAACTGTTTTTT.

This sequence joins TRBV9 and TRBJ2-5, with 9 bases that match TRBD2. The CDR3 spans 16 residues. V gave up 0 bases and J gave up 1 base; unmatched junction bases: 4. Germline V gives CDR1 SGDLS, CDR2 YYNGEE. For the CDR3, the DNA is TGTGCCAGCAGCGTAGGTTTAGCGGGGGCCCAAGAGACCCAGTACTTC. Translated, it gives CASSVGLAGAQETQYF.

The chain couples TRBV5-1 to TRBJ2-5, with TRBD2 as a possible D gene (6 bases). Germline loops: CDR1 SGHRS, CDR2 YFSETQ. Trimming shortened V by 6 bases and J by 1 base, and 16 bases separated the two germline ends. This CDR3 has 15 residues. This CDR3 reads CASTTGRIFQETQYF. As DNA, the CDR3 is TGCGCCAGCACTACGGGGAGGATTTTCCAAGAGACCCAGTACTTC.

This clone was seen a single time. The chain is built from TRBV7-4 and TRBJ1-1, with D perhaps matching TRBD1 (5 bases). CDR1 and CDR2 from the germline V gene are SGHVT and SQSDAQ. The CDR3 covers 17 residues. V shed 3 bases and J shed 3 bases, with 20 bases lying between them. Here the CDR3 DNA reads TGTGCCAGCAGCTTGGTGGTGGCGGCAGGGCTTCACACTGAAGCTTTCTTT. Protein product: CASSLVVAAGLHTEAFF.

The chain is built from TRBV30 and TRBJ1-4, with D hard to call. The CDR3 is made up of 14 amino acids. The ends were cut back, 0 bases at V and 0 bases at J, with 5 bases in the middle. Looked up from germline, CDR1 is GTSNPN and CDR2 is SVGIG (reference sequence). The CDR3 sequence is CAWSVHTTNEKLFF. Here the CDR3 DNA reads TGTGCCTGGAGTGTACATACAACTAATGAAAAACTGTTTTTT. The whole variable domain, filled in from reference TRBV30 and TRBJ1-4, reads SQTIHQWPATLVQPVGSPLSLECTVEGTSNPNLYWYRQAAGRGLQLLFYSVGIGQISSEVPQNLSASRPQDRQFILSSKKLLLSDSGFYLCAWSVHTTNEKLFFGSGTQLSVL.

The chain combines TRBV5-1 with TRBJ1-3; unclear D gene. CDR1 SGHRS and CDR2 YFSETQ come from the germline V gene. This CDR3 spans 15 amino acids. V lost 4 bases, J lost 8 bases, and 19 bases lay in between. In DNA, the CDR3 is TGCGCCAGCAGCCCCCTCTCCCAGGCGCTTGACACCATATATTTT. This codes for CASSPLSQALDTIYF.

The rearrangement joins TRBV6-5 to TRBJ1-4; no definite D call. Germline CDR1 is MNHEY and CDR2 is SVGAGI. This CDR3 is built from 13 residues. Trimming stripped 6 bases from V and 4 bases from J, with 9 bases between. The CDR3 loop reads CASRQNDNEKLFF. For the CDR3, the DNA is TGTGCCAGCAGACAGAACGATAATGAAAAACTGTTTTTT.

The chain carries TRBV28 and TRBJ1-4; tentatively, D is TRBD1 (6 bases). Germline values: CDR1 MDHEN, CDR2 SYDVKM. The V gene lost 6 bases and the J gene lost 8 bases, with 10 bases spanning the gap. This CDR3 has 12 residues. Here the CDR3 DNA reads TGTGCCAGCAGCCCTGGGACAGAAAAACTGTTTTTT. Its protein product is CASSPGTEKLFF.

The chain employs TRBV4-1 and TRBJ2-1, with 7 bases fitting TRBD2. This CDR3 comprises 15 residues. Germline loops: CDR1 MGHRA, CDR2 YSYEKL. V dropped 1 base and J dropped 9; count of bases not matched to a gene: 9. CDR3 region: CASSQGSSGDGEQFF. The CDR3 bases are TGCGCCAGCAGCCAAGGATCCAGCGGGGACGGTGAGCAGTTCTTC.

The chain joins TRBV7-2 to TRBJ1-5, with D perhaps TRBD1 (5 bases). The ends were cut back, 3 bases at V and 2 bases at J, with 11 bases in the middle. CDR3 size: 15 residues. Germline CDR1 is SGHTA and CDR2 is FQGNSA. In DNA form, the CDR3 reads TGTGCCAGCAGCTTCATCAGGGCTTGCAATCAGCCCCAGCATTTT. It translates to CASSFIRACNQPQHF.

V usage is TRBV9 and J usage is TRBJ2-3, with 7 positions matching TRBD2. The CDR3 length is 15 residues. Trimming removed 3 bases from V and 14 bases from J; junction bases left unmatched: 18. Germline V gene data show CDR1 as SGDLS and CDR2 as YYNGEE. The CDR3 DNA sequence: TGTGCCAGCAGCGGCGAAGCGGGGACCCGTTTTCATCTGTATTTT. Its protein product is CASSGEAGTRFHLYF.